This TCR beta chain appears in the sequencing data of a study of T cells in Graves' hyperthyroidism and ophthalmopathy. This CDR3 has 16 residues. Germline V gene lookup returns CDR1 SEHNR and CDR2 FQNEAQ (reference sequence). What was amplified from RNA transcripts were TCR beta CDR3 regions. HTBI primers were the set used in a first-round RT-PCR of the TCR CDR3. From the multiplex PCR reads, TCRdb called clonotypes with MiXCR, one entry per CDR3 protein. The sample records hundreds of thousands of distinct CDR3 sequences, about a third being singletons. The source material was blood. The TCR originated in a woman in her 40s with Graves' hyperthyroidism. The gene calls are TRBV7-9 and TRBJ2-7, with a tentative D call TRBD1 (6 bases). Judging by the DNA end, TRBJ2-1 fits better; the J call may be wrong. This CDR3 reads CASSGGGAGAYNEQFF. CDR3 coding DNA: TGTGCCAGCAGCGGGGGTGGGGCAGGGGCCTACAATGAGCAGTTCTTC.